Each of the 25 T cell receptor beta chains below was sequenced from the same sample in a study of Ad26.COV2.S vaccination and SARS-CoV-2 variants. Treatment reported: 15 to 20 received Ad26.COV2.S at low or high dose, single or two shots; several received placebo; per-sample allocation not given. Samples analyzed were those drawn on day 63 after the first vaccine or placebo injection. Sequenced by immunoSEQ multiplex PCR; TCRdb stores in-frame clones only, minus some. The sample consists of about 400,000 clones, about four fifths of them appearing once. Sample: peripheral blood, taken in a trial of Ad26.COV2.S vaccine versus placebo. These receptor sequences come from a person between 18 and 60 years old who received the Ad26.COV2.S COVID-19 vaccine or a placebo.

The CDR3 DNA sequence: TGTGCCAGCTCTGACAGGGGGCGATTGGCCGGGGAGCTGTTTTTT. Translation: CASSDRGRLAGELFF. This rearrangement joins TRBV19 to TRBJ2-2, with 10 bases that match TRBD1. The CDR3 has 15 residues. V lost 9 bases, J lost 6 bases, and 10 bases stayed unmatched. Germline V CDR1 and CDR2: LNHDA, SQIVND (reference sequence).

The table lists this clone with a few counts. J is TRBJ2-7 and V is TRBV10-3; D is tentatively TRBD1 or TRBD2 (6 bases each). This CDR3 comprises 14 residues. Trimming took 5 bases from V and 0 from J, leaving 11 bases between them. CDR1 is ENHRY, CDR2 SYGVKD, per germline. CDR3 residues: CAISRGASSYEQYF. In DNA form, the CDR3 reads TGTGCCATCAGTAGGGGGGCCAGCTCCTACGAGCAGTACTTC.

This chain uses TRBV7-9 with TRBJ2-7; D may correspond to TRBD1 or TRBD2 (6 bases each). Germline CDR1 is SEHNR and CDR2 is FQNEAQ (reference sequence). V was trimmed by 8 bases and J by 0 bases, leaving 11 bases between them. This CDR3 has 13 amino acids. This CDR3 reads CASASGASYEQYF. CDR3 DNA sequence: TGTGCCAGCGCCTCGGGGGCCTCCTACGAGCAGTACTTC.

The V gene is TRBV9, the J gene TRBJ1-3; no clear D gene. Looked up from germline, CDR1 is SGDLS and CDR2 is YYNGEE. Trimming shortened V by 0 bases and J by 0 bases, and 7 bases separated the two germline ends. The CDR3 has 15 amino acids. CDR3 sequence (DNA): TGTGCCAGCAGCGTAGAGGGCAACTCTGGAAACACCATATATTTT. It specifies CASSVEGNSGNTIYF.

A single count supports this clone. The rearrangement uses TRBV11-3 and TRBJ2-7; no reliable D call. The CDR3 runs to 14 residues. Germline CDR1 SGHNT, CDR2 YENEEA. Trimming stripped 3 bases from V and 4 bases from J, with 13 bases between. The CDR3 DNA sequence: TGTGCCAGCAGCTTTCAAGGTCGGAATTACGAGCAGTACTTC. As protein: CASSFQGRNYEQYF.

The CDR3 nucleotides read TGCAGCGTTGAACACGGCTCTGGGGCCAACGTCCTGACTTTC. Its protein product is CSVEHGSGANVLTF. The chain employs TRBV29-1 and TRBJ2-6, with no clear D. The CDR3 is 14 residues long. Germline CDR1 and CDR2: SQVTM and ANQGSEA. V lost 2 bases and J lost 0, with 5 bases in between.

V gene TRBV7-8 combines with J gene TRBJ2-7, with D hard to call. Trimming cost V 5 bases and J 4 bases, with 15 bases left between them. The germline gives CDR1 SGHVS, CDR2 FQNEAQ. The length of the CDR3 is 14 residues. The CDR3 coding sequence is TGTGCCAGCAGCCCCACGGGTAGCTTGTACGAGCAGTACTTC. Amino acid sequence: CASSPTGSLYEQYF.

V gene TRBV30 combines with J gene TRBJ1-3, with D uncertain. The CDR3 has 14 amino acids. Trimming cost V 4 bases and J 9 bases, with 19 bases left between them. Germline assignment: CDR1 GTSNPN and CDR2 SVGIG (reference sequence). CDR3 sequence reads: CAWTLGPVSTTIYF. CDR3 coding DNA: TGTGCCTGGACTCTTGGACCCGTGAGCACCACCATATATTTT. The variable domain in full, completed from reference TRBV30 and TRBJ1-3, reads SQTIHQWPATLVQPVGSPLSLECTVEGTSNPNLYWYRQAAGRGLQLLFYSVGIGQISSEVPQNLSASRPQDRQFILSSKKLLLSDSGFYLCAWTLGPVSTTIYFGEGSWLTVV.

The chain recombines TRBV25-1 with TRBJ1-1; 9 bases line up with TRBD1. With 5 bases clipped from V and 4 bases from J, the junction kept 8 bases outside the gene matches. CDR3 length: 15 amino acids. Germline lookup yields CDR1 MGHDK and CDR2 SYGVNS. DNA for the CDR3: TGTGCCAGCAGTCTTAAAGGGACAGGGTCCACTGAAGCTTTCTTT. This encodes CASSLKGTGSTEAFF. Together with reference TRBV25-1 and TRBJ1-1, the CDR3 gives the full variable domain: EADIYQTPRYLVIGTGKKITLECSQTMGHDKMYWYQQDPGMELHLIHYSYGVNSTEKGDLSSESTVSRIRTEHFPLTLESARPSHTSQYLCASSLKGTGSTEAFFGQGTRLTVV.

The CDR3 region is CASRVLWGSYGYTF. CDR3 bases: TGTGCCAGCAGGGTGTTGTGGGGGTCCTATGGCTACACCTTC. The rearrangement links TRBV5-5 to TRBJ1-2; a possible D gene is TRBD1 (5 bases). Trimming took off 5 bases at V and 4 bases at J, with 15 bases between the two ends. The CDR3 loop spans 14 amino acids. Germline CDR1 and CDR2: SGHKS and YYEKEE (reference sequence).

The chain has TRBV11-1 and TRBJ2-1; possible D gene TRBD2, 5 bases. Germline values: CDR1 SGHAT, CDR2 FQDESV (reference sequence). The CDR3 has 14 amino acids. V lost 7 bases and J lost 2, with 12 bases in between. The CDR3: CASTRSGTYNEQFF. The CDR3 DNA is TGTGCCAGCACCCGTTCCGGGACCTACAATGAGCAGTTCTTC.

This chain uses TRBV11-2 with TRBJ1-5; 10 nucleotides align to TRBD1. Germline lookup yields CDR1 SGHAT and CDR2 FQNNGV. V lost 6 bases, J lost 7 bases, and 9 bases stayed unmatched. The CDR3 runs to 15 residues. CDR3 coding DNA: TGTGCCAGCAGATCGGACAGGGGGAAAGGACAGCCCCAGCATTTT. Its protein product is CASRSDRGKGQPQHF.

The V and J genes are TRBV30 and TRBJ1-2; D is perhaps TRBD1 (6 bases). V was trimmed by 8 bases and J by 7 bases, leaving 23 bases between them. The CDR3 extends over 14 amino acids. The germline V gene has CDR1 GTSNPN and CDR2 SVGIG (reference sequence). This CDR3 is CAGGPSWGRGGYTF. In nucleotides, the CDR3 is TGTGCCGGGGGCCCCTCCTGGGGGCGAGGTGGCTACACCTTC.

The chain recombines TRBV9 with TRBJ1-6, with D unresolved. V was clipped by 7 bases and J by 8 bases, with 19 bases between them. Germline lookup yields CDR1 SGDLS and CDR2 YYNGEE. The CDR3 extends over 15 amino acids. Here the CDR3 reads CASAVDGRNYSPLHF. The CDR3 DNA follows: TGTGCCAGCGCCGTTGACGGGCGGAACTATTCACCCCTCCACTTT. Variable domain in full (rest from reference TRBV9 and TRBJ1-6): DSGVTQTPKHLITATGQRVTLRCSPRSGDLSVYWYQQSLDQGLQFLIQYYNGEERAKGNILERFSAQQFPDLHSELNLSSLELGDSALYFCASAVDGRNYSPLHFGNGTRLTVT.

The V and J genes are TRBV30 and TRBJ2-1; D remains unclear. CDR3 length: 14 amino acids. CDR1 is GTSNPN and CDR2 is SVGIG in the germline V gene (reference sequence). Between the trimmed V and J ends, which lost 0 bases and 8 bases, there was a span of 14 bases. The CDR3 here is CAWSVTYASYEQFF. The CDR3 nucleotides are TGTGCCTGGAGTGTCACCTACGCCTCGTATGAGCAGTTCTTC.

This CDR3 reads CATSRDGGGGNQPQHF. The CDR3 nucleotides read TGTGCCACCAGCAGGGATGGGGGAGGGGGGAATCAGCCCCAGCATTTT. V gene TRBV15 combines with J gene TRBJ1-5, with D possibly TRBD1 on 6 matching bases. V was cut by 3 bases and J by 4 bases, with 16 bases left in between. The CDR3 sequence is 16 residues long. Germline CDR1 reads LNHNV; CDR2 reads YYDKDF (reference sequence).

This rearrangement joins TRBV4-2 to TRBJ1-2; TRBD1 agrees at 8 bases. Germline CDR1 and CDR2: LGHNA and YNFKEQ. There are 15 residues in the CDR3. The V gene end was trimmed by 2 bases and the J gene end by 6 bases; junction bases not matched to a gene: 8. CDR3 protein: CASSQYLQGEDGYTF. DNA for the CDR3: TGTGCCAGCAGCCAATACCTACAGGGGGAGGATGGCTACACCTTC.

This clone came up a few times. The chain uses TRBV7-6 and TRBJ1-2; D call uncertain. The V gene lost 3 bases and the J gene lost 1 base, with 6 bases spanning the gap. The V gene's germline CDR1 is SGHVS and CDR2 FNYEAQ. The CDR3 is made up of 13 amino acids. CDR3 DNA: TGTGCCAGCAGCTTCGGGGATAACTATGGCTACACCTTC. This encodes CASSFGDNYGYTF.

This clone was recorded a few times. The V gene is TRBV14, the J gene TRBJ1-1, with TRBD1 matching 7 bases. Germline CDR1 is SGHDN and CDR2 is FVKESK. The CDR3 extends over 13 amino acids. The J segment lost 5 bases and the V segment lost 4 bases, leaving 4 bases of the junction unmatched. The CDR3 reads CASSRQGWTEAFF. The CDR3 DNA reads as TGTGCCAGCAGCCGACAGGGATGGACTGAAGCTTTCTTT. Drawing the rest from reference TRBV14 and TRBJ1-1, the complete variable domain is EAGVTQFPSHSVIEKGQTVTLRCDPISGHDNLYWYRRVMGKEIKFLLHFVKESKQDESGMPNNRFLAERTGGTYSTLKVQPAELEDSGVYFCASSRQGWTEAFFGQGTRLTVV.

This chain's CDR3 is CASGDRRYNQPQHF. CDR3 nucleotides: TGTGCCAGTGGGGACAGACGGTACAATCAGCCCCAGCATTTT. The chain couples TRBV19 to TRBJ1-5; TRBD1 matches 7 bases. Losses at the gene ends were 8 bases for V and 3 bases for J; bases not matched to a gene: 7. The CDR3 runs 14 residues. Germline values: CDR1 LNHDA, CDR2 SQIVND (reference sequence). Using reference TRBV19 and TRBJ1-5 for the parts outside the CDR3, the full variable domain is DGGITQSPKYLFRKEGQNVTLSCEQNLNHDAMYWYRQDPGQGLRLIYYSQIVNDFQKGDIAEGYSVSREKKESFPLTVTSAQKNPTAFYLCASGDRRYNQPQHFGDGTRLSIL.

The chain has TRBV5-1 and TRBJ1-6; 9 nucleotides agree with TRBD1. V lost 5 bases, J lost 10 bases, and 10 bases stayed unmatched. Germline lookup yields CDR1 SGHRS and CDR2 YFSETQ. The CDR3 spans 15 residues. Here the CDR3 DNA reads TGCGCCAGCAGAGGGGACAGGGCGGATACGTCACCCCTCCACTTT. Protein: CASRGDRADTSPLHF.

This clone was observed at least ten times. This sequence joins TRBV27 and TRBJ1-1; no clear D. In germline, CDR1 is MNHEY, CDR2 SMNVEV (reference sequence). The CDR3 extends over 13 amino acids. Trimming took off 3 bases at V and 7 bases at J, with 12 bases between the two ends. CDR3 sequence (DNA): TGTGCCAGCAGTTTCACATTAGCGGGTGAAGCTTTCTTT. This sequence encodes CASSFTLAGEAFF.

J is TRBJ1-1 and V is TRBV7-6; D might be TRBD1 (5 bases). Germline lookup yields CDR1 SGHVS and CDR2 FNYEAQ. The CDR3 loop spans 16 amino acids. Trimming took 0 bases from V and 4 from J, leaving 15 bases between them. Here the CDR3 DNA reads TGTGCCAGCAGCTTAGCGGGGACGGGGAGAGGCACTGAAGCTTTCTTT. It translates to CASSLAGTGRGTEAFF. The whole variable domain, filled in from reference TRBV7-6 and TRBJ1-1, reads GAGVSQSPRYKVTKRGQDVALRCDPISGHVSLYWYRQALGQGPEFLTYFNYEAQQDKSGLPNDRFSAERPEGSISTLTIQRTEQRDSAMYRCASSLAGTGRGTEAFFGQGTRLTVV.

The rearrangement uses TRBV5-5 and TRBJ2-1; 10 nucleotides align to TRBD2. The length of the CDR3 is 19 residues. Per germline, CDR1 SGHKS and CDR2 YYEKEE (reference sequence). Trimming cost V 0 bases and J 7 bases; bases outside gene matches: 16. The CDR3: CASSLAGLAAYPEGNEQFF. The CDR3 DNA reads TGTGCCAGCAGCTTGGCCGGACTAGCGGCCTACCCGGAGGGAAATGAGCAGTTCTTC.

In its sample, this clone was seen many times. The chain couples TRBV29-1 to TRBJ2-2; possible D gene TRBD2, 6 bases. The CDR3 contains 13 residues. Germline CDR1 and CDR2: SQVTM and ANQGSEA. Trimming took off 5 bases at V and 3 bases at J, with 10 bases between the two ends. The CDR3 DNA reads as TGCAGCGTTCGGGAGAGGGACACCGGGGAGCTGTTTTTT. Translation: CSVRERDTGELFF.